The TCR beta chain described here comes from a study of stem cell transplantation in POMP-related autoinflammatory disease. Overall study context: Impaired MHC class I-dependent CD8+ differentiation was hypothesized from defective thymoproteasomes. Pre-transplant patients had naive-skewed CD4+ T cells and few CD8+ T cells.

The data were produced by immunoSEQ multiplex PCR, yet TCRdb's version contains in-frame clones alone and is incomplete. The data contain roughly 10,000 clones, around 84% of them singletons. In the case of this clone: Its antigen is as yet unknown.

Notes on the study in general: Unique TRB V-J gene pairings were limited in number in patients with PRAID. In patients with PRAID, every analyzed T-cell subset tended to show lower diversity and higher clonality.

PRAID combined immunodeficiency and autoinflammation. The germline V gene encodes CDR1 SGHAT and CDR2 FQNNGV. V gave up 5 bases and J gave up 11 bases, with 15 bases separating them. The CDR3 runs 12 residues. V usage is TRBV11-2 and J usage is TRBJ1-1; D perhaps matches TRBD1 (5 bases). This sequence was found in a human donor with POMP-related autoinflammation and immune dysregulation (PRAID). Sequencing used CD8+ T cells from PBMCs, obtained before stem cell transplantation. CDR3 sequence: CASSGAIGGAFF. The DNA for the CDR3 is TGTGCCAGCAGCGGGGCTATCGGGGGGGCTTTCTTT.